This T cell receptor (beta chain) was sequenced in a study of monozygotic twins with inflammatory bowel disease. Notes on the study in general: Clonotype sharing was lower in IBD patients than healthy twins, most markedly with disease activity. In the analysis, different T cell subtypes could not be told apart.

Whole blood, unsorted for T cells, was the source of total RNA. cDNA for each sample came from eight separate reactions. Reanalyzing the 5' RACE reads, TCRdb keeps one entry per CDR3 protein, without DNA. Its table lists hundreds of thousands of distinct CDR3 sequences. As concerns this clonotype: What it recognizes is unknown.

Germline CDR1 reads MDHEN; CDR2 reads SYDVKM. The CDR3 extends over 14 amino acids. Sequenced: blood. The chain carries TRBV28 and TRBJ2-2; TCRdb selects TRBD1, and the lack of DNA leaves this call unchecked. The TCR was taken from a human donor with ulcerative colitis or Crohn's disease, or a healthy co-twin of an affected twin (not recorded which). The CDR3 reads CASTFGKVAGELFF.